This T cell receptor beta chain was obtained from a study of blood T cell repertoires in COVID-19. The V end lost 0 bases, the J end lost 8 bases, and 12 bases lay between the germline ends. This CDR3 comprises 13 residues. Germline V gene lookup returns CDR1 SGHKS and CDR2 YYEKEE (reference sequence). The assay was immunoSEQ multiplex PCR, and TCRdb's table has in-frame clones only and misses some. The data hold 240,000 or so clones, with 87% observed a single time. The sample consisted of peripheral blood. This clonotype was obtained from a man in his sixties who had recovered from COVID-19. The V call is TRBV5-5, the J call TRBJ2-7; D gene uncertain. The CDR3 DNA reads as TGTGCCAGCAGCTTGGCCAGTACCAAACAGCAGTACTTC. It is translated as CASSLASTKQQYF.